The 13 T cell receptor beta chains below come from one sample, sequenced in a study of kidney transplant recipient with SARS-CoV-2 infection. Each CDR3 protein is one row after TCRdb ran MiXCR on the reads. Here the sample spans about 240,000 distinct CDR3 sequences, around 30% being singletons. The sequenced sample was a blood sample, obtained at baseline and around day 110 from a kidney transplant recipient. Receptor source: a male patient between 25 and 39 years old who had COVID-19 and was a kidney transplant recipient. Some T cells may have come from the graft donor.

The chain employs TRBV20-1 and TRBJ1-3, with 7 nucleotides matching TRBD1. CDR1 DFQATT and CDR2 SNEGSKA come from the germline V gene (reference sequence). The ends lost 0 bases at V and 4 bases at J; junction bases unmatched: 9. The CDR3 totals 16 residues. The CDR3 is CSARDRKEGGGNTIYF. In DNA form, the CDR3 reads TGCAGTGCTAGAGATCGAAAAGAAGGGGGCGGAAACACCATATATTTT.

This clonotype was counted ten times or more. The rearrangement joins TRBV2 to TRBJ1-1; D might be TRBD1 (6 bases). Germline-derived CDR1 and CDR2 are SNHLY and FYNNEI. The CDR3 sequence is 14 residues long. V was clipped by 1 base and J by 5 bases, with 11 bases between them. The CDR3 region is CASSEGGGATEAFF. DNA of the CDR3: TGTGCCAGCAGTGAAGGGGGGGGGGCAACTGAAGCTTTCTTT. The whole variable domain, remainder taken from reference TRBV2 and TRBJ1-1, is EPEVTQTPSHQVTQMGQEVILRCVPISNHLYFYWYRQILGQKVEFLVSFYNNEISEKSEIFDDQFSVERPDGSNFTLKIRSTKLEDSAMYFCASSEGGGATEAFFGQGTRLTVV.

This clonotype has just a few counts. This clone may be a read error of a much larger clone one base away. J is TRBJ1-5 and V is TRBV24-1; 9 bases line up with TRBD1. Per germline, CDR1 KGHDR and CDR2 SFDVKD. The CDR3 has 18 residues. CDR3 sequence: CATSSNRGRFESNQLQHF. The CDR3 DNA reads as TGTGCCACCAGTTCGAACAGGGGGCGATTCGAAAGCAATCAGCTCCAGCATTTT.

A note on this clonotype: A much larger clone differs by one base, so this may be a read error. The genes are TRBV11-3 and TRBJ2-5; 8 bases are shared with TRBD2. The germline V gene encodes CDR1 SGHNT and CDR2 YENEEA. After removal of 4 bases from V and 11 bases from J, the junction contained 6 bases not matched to a gene. The CDR3 contains 12 residues. The CDR3 here is CASSSLAGEQYF. The CDR3 DNA sequence: TGTGCCAGCAGCTCCCTAGCGGGTGAGCAGTACTTC. The whole variable domain, remainder taken from reference TRBV11-3 and TRBJ2-5, is EAGVVQSPRYKIIEKKQPVAFWCNPISGHNTLYWYLQNLGQGPELLIRYENEEAVDDSQLPKDRFSAERLKGVDSTLKIQPAELGDSAVYLCASSSLAGEQYFGPGTRLLVL.

This clonotype was recorded many times. The chain carries TRBV30 and TRBJ2-7, with 9 nucleotides matching TRBD1. Trimming at V came to 3 bases and at J to 2 bases, leaving 5 bases not matched to a gene. Germline CDR1 is GTSNPN and CDR2 is SVGIG (reference sequence). This CDR3 spans 14 amino acids. For the CDR3, the DNA is TGTGCCTGGAGCCAGGGACAGGGCCCCTACGAGCAGTACTTC. This encodes CAWSQGQGPYEQYF.

With respect to this clonotype: It may be a read error: a sequence one base away is much more abundant. The chain joins TRBV6-1 to TRBJ2-7; a possible D gene is TRBD1 (8 bases). The CDR3 is made up of 18 amino acids. Germline CDR1 is MNHNS and CDR2 is SASEGT. CDR3 sequence: CTSSEQGGTGFIAYEQYF. CDR3 coding DNA: TGTACCAGCAGTGAACAGGGGGGGACAGGTTTTATAGCCTACGAGCAGTACTTC.

This clonotype was picked up many times. The chain has TRBV7-3 and TRBJ2-2, with 8 bases aligning to TRBD1. This CDR3 spans 15 amino acids. The V gene's germline CDR1 is SGHTA and CDR2 FQGTGA. With 5 bases clipped from V and 4 bases from J, the junction kept 6 bases outside the gene matches. CDR3 DNA sequence: TGTGCCAGCAGCAGATCCAGGGGGCTCACCGGGGAGCTGTTTTTT. Translated: CASSRSRGLTGELFF.

This clonotype showed up many times. The V gene is TRBV27, the J gene TRBJ1-2, with TRBD1 identical over 12 bases. Germline V gives CDR1 MNHEY, CDR2 SMNVEV (reference sequence). The CDR3 runs to 13 residues. Trimming at V came to 5 bases and at J to 7 bases, leaving 2 bases not matched to a gene. This CDR3 is CASSPGQGAGYTF. CDR3 sequence (DNA): TGTGCCAGCAGTCCGGGACAGGGGGCTGGCTACACCTTC.

This clonotype was counted once. It may be a read error: a sequence one base away is much more abundant. The chain is built from TRBV27 and TRBJ1-1; D not resolved. Germline V gives CDR1 MNHEY, CDR2 SMNVEV (reference sequence). This CDR3 has 12 amino acids. Trimming removed 10 bases at V and 0 bases at J, with 9 bases between. CDR3 sequence: CATCSMNTEAFF. The CDR3 DNA reads as TGTGCCACGTGCAGCATGAACACTGAAGCTTTCTTT.

Notes on this clonotype: This may be a read error: a much more frequent sequence differs by one nucleotide. The rearrangement uses TRBV6-5 and TRBJ2-7; weak D call: TRBD2 (6 bases). This CDR3 has 15 residues. The germline CDR1 and CDR2 sequences are MNHEY and SVGAGI. Trimming shortened V by 2 bases and J by 4 bases, and 15 bases separated the two germline ends. In DNA, the CDR3 is TGTGCCAGCAGTTACAGTGCTAGCGTAAAATACGAGCAGTACTTC. Protein product: CASSYSASVKYEQYF.

In this sample, this clonotype turned up many times. V gene TRBV3-1 combines with J gene TRBJ2-1; 10 nucleotides align to TRBD2. CDR3 length: 16 amino acids. Germline lookup yields CDR1 LGHDT and CDR2 YNNKEL (reference sequence). The J segment lost 10 bases and the V segment lost 1 base, leaving 10 bases of the junction unmatched. The CDR3 DNA is TGTGCCAGCAGCCAAGTGTTAGCTAGCGGGAGTTCGGAGCAGTTCTTC. Protein: CASSQVLASGSSEQFF.

This clonotype was picked up many times. This chain uses TRBV9 with TRBJ1-2, with no clear D. Per germline, CDR1 SGDLS and CDR2 YYNGEE. V lost 6 bases and J 4 bases, leaving 22 bases between the germline ends. The CDR3 has 16 residues. In nucleotides, the CDR3 is TGTGCCAGCATTACGCGGTACTCAAGAAAGACCTATGGCTACACCTTC. Protein product: CASITRYSRKTYGYTF.

This clonotype was seen at least ten times. The chain uses TRBV6-6 and TRBJ2-1, with D hard to call. Deletions cut 10 bases from V and 4 bases from J, with 8 bases between. The CDR3 loop spans 11 amino acids. Germline CDR1 MNHNY, CDR2 SVGAGI (reference sequence). CDR3 region: CAISSYNEQFF. The CDR3 bases are TGTGCCATCTCGTCATACAATGAGCAGTTCTTC.